Presented here are 5 T cell receptor beta chains from one specimen sequenced in a study of cytomegalovirus exposure and HLA in healthy donors. PCR used 60 Vbeta primers and 13 Jbeta primers. Profiled with immunoSEQ multiplex PCR; TCRdb holds only in-frame clones, not every one. The table shows 85,000 to 120,000 clones, with around three quarters occurring only once. Sequenced material: PBMCs. The receptor set was obtained from a woman aged 50 to 65 in good health and CMV-seropositive.

V usage is TRBV19 and J usage is TRBJ2-7; D possibly corresponds to TRBD1 (6 bases). The germline CDR1 and CDR2 sequences are LNHDA and SQIVND (reference sequence). V lost 7 bases, J lost 2 bases, and 15 bases lay in between. The CDR3 totals 14 residues. The CDR3 nucleotides read TGTGCCAGTATGGCTACAGGGACCCCCTACGAGCAGTACTTC. Amino acids: CASMATGTPYEQYF. The full variable domain, completed using reference TRBV19 and TRBJ2-7, is DGGITQSPKYLFRKEGQNVTLSCEQNLNHDAMYWYRQDPGQGLRLIYYSQIVNDFQKGDIAEGYSVSREKKESFPLTVTSAQKNPTAFYLCASMATGTPYEQYFGPGTRLTVT.

The chain carries TRBV19 and TRBJ2-7; D gene uncertain. Trimming stripped 3 bases from V and 3 bases from J, with 12 bases between. The CDR3 loop spans 14 amino acids. Germline V lookup: CDR1 LNHDA, CDR2 SQIVND (reference sequence). DNA of the CDR3: TGTGCCAGTAGTATTAAGGTCAGAGGCTACGAGCAGTACTTC. Its protein product is CASSIKVRGYEQYF.

The V gene is TRBV19, the J gene TRBJ2-1; a possible D gene is TRBD2 (5 bases). Trimming shortened V by 11 bases and J by 6 bases, and 11 bases separated the two germline ends. This CDR3 contains 11 residues. Germline V gene sequence: CDR1 LNHDA, CDR2 SQIVND (reference sequence). CDR3 sequence: CAGSRGNEQFF. Here the CDR3 DNA reads TGTGCCGGGTCCCGGGGCAATGAGCAGTTCTTC.

CDR3 bases: TGTGCCAGCAGCCCTTTACAGGGGGCCTACAATGAGCAGTTCTTC. Residues: CASSPLQGAYNEQFF. V gene TRBV7-9 combines with J gene TRBJ2-1; 8 nucleotides align to TRBD1. The junction had 5 bases not matched to a gene; V was cut back by 5 bases and J by 2 bases. The CDR3 runs to 15 residues. Germline assignment: CDR1 SEHNR and CDR2 FQNEAQ (reference sequence). Variable domain in full (rest from reference TRBV7-9 and TRBJ2-1): DTGVSQNPRHKITKRGQNVTFRCDPISEHNRLYWYRQTLGQGPEFLTYFQNEAQLEKSRLLSDRFSAERPKGSFSTLEIQRTEQGDSAMYLCASSPLQGAYNEQFFGPGTRLTVL.

This clone was picked up a small number of times. The chain recombines TRBV4-1 with TRBJ1-6; 10 positions match TRBD1. Germline CDR1 MGHRA, CDR2 YSYEKL. The CDR3 spans 17 residues. J gave up 0 bases and V 5 bases, and 4 bases lay outside the gene matches. This CDR3 is CASSRDRGSSYNSPLHF. CDR3 nucleotides: TGCGCCAGCAGCAGGGACAGGGGCAGCTCCTATAATTCACCCCTCCACTTT.